This T cell receptor (beta chain) was sequenced during a study of Graves' ophthalmopathy and Graves' hyperthyroidism. Study context: There was a collection of peripheral blood at initial diagnosis, before any treatment.

Amplification targeted the TCR beta CDR3 regions, with RNA transcripts as the source material. Investigators did first-round RT-PCR with HTBI primers, then second-round multiplex PCR. TCRdb reprocessed the multiplex PCR reads with MiXCR, giving one entry per CDR3 protein. The sample carries under 250,000 distinct CDR3 sequences, roughly 21% recorded once. Germline-derived CDR1 and CDR2 are MNHEY and SVGAGI. The CDR3 length is 13 residues. Trimming removed 7 bases at V and 4 bases at J, with 11 bases between. This clonotype has at least ten counts. Each donor who had ophthalmopathy showed moderate-to-severe activity, a CAS of ≥3, a NOSPECS of ≥4, and a duration under 3 months. Certain patients, namely those with other autoimmune diseases, uncontrolled infections, pregnancy or lactation, were excluded.

This clonotype was sampled from a woman aged 45-65 years with Graves' ophthalmopathy. Sequencing used peripheral blood. The chain links TRBV6-5 to TRBJ1-3; no definite D call. This chain's CDR3 is CASTRAQGNTIYF. The CDR3 DNA is TGTGCCAGCACACGAGCCCAAGGAAACACCATATATTTT.